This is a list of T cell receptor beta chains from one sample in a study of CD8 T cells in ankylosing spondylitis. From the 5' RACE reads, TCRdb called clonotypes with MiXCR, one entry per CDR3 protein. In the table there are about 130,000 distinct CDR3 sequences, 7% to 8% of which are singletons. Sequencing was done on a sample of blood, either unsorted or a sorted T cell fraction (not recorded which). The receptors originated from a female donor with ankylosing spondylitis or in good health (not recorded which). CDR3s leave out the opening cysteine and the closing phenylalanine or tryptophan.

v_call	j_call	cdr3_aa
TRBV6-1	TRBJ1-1	ASSEGRVNTEAF
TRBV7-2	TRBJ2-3	ASSLPATDTQY
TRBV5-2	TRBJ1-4	AMSPGTGNEKLF
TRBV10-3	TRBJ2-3	AIRQTGGTDTQY
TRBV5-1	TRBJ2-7	ASSLGRGSYEQY
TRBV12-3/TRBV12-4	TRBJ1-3	ASSSGRNTIY
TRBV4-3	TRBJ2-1	ASSQDSSGGNYNEQF
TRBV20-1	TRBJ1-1	SAPTRGGWLNTEAF
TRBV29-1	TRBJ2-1	SVKPGQGSHEQF
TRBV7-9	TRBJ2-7	ASSLAPGGTHEQY
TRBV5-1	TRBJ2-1	ASSSLSINNEQF
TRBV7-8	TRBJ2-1	ASSLATSGGYNEQF
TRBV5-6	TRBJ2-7	ASSLARGESYEQY
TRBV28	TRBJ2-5	ASSLWDRGGETQY
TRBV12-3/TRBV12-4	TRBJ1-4	ASSPGRGVKGEKLF
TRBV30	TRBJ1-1	AWKVQGTTEAF
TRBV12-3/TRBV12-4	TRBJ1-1	ASSSPIGEDAF
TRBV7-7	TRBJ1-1	ASSSQADTEAF
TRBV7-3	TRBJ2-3	ASSLTGGFSDTQY
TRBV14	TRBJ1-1	ASSSTTRETLNTEAF
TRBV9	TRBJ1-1	ASSVNSNTEAF
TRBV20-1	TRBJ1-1	SARDYRGHTEAF
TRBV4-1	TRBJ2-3	ASSQVGGGTDTQY